The following is a TCR beta chain sequence with its context. The data derive from a study of early T cells in non-severe SARS-CoV-2 infection. TCRdb re-called the 5' RACE reads through MiXCR, storing one row per CDR3 protein. This sample has 80,000 or so distinct CDR3 sequences, with 11% to 15% found just once. Germline V gene data show CDR1 as DFQATT and CDR2 as SNEGSKA (reference sequence). The CDR3 totals 14 residues. V shed 3 bases and J 7 bases; nucleotides not matched to a gene: 7. This TCR came from an adult who was a healthcare worker with PCR-confirmed SARS-CoV-2 infection or an uninfected control (not recorded which). The specimen sequenced was whole blood. The chain carries TRBV20-1 and TRBJ1-4, with 8 bases lining up with TRBD1. The CDR3 reads CSARELDRAEKLFF. DNA for the CDR3: TGCAGTGCTAGGGAGTTGGACAGGGCTGAAAAACTGTTTTTT.